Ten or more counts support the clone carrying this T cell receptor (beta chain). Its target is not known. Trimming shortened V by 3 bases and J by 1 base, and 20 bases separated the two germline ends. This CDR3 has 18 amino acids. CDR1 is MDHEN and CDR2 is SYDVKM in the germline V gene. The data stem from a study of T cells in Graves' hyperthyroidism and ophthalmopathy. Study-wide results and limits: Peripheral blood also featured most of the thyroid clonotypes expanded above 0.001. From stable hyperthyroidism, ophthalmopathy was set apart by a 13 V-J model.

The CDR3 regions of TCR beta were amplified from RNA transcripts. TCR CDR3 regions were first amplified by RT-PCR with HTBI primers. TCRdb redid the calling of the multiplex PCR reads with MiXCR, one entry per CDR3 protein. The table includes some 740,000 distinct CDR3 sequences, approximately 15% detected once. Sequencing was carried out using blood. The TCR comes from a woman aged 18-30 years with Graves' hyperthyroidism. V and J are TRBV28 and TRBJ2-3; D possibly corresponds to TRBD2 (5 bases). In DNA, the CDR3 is TGTGCCAGCAGTTTTCCGCTTTGGACTGAGGGTGGCACAGATACGCAGTATTTT. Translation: CASSFPLWTEGGTDTQYF.